Detailed here is one T cell receptor beta chain. The length of the CDR3 is 14 residues. This specimen belongs to a study of T cells in Graves' hyperthyroidism and ophthalmopathy. Patients were aged 18 to 65, had disease duration under 2 months, and had newly diagnosed hyperthyroidism. A sample of blood taken at first hyperthyroidism diagnosis preceded any ophthalmopathy symptoms. The CDR3 regions of TCR beta were amplified from RNA transcripts. Carried out on the TCR CDR3, a first-round RT-PCR used the HTBI primer set. TCRdb re-called the multiplex PCR reads with MiXCR, one entry per CDR3 protein. The sample lists roughly 290,000 distinct CDR3 sequences, 13% seen once, with 7.5% to 8% in the top ten.

The sequence was obtained from a woman younger than 45 with Graves' hyperthyroidism that later progressed to Graves' ophthalmopathy. Sequenced material: blood. The rearrangement uses TRBV3-2 and TRBJ2-1. TRBV3-2 is designated a pseudogene. CDR3 DNA: TGTGCCAGCAGCGAGTTTAGAATTGGGAATGAGCAGTTCTTC. Amino acid sequence: CASSEFRIGNEQFF.